A selection of T cell receptor beta chains follows, all from one sample in a study of T cells expressing NK-cell markers. One entry per CDR3 protein, without DNA, is what TCRdb gives after re-calling the 5' RACE reads. Across a few hundred thousand distinct CDR3 sequences, the top ten clones capture around 5% of the sample. Sequenced sample: blood T cells: a sorted CD56 or NKG2C T cell subset, CD4+ or CD8+ T cells, or bulk PBMC T cells (not recorded which). The receptors shown here come from a man aged 18 to 70 in good health. Both conserved end residues are part of each CDR3. The order of the fields is CDR3 protein, V gene, J gene.

CDR3 protein: CASSSTGRRDSEAFF
V gene: TRBV19
J gene: TRBJ1-1

CDR3 protein: CASSGPGGGLDTQYF
V gene: TRBV9
J gene: TRBJ2-3

CDR3 protein: CASSVAPSYGYTF
V gene: TRBV5-6
J gene: TRBJ1-2

CDR3 protein: CATSRDRDKGNIQYF
V gene: TRBV15
J gene: TRBJ2-4

CDR3 protein: CSAETGLAGDNEQFF
V gene: TRBV20-1
J gene: TRBJ2-1

CDR3 protein: CASSLPGWSNEQFF
V gene: TRBV3-1
J gene: TRBJ2-1

CDR3 protein: CASSPPHRENEQYF
V gene: TRBV9
J gene: TRBJ2-7

CDR3 protein: CASSLVNLAGDTQYF
V gene: TRBV11-2
J gene: TRBJ2-3

CDR3 protein: CASSYKGSEYNEQFF
V gene: TRBV6-5
J gene: TRBJ2-1

CDR3 protein: CSAARPAGTGELFF
V gene: TRBV20-1
J gene: TRBJ2-2

CDR3 protein: CASGPMNTEAFF
V gene: TRBV18
J gene: TRBJ1-1

CDR3 protein: CASRGTLNYEQYF
V gene: TRBV23-1
J gene: TRBJ2-7

CDR3 protein: CASSLAGRGGDYRYNEQFF
V gene: TRBV5-1
J gene: TRBJ2-1

CDR3 protein: CASTKSNTGELFF
V gene: TRBV6-1
J gene: TRBJ2-2

CDR3 protein: CASSLPPLHIQYF
V gene: TRBV28
J gene: TRBJ2-4

CDR3 protein: CASSLDWAGKDTQYF
V gene: TRBV27
J gene: TRBJ2-3

CDR3 protein: CASSLEGPEHSPLHF
V gene: TRBV27
J gene: TRBJ1-6

CDR3 protein: CASSQNWGESLFF
V gene: TRBV5-4
J gene: TRBJ1-4

CDR3 protein: CASSSGQGYASGELFF
V gene: TRBV5-1
J gene: TRBJ2-2

CDR3 protein: CASSRIAGGGQETQYF
V gene: TRBV18
J gene: TRBJ2-5

CDR3 protein: CASSMDRPDTEAFF
V gene: TRBV5-1
J gene: TRBJ1-1

CDR3 protein: CASSKELFQETQYF
V gene: TRBV7-9
J gene: TRBJ2-5

CDR3 protein: CSASKPSGTSGGLDEQFF
V gene: TRBV20-1
J gene: TRBJ2-1

CDR3 protein: CSAHRGTGNTIYF
V gene: TRBV20-1
J gene: TRBJ1-3

CDR3 protein: CASSSVGQGNHEQYF
V gene: TRBV7-2
J gene: TRBJ2-7

CDR3 protein: CASSLGQNRASEQYF
V gene: TRBV7-2
J gene: TRBJ2-7

CDR3 protein: CASSPDSADYNGYTF
V gene: TRBV5-1
J gene: TRBJ1-2

CDR3 protein: CASSRTGGLTEAFF
V gene: TRBV6-1
J gene: TRBJ1-1

CDR3 protein: CASSPRGHPSQETQYF
V gene: TRBV7-6
J gene: TRBJ2-5

CDR3 protein: CAIRRRGSGETEAFF
V gene: TRBV10-3
J gene: TRBJ1-1

CDR3 protein: CASSYTGTGNSPLHF
V gene: TRBV7-9
J gene: TRBJ1-6

CDR3 protein: CASSQGAGPGNEQFF
V gene: TRBV4-1
J gene: TRBJ2-1

CDR3 protein: CASSLALAGTLEQFF
V gene: TRBV5-1
J gene: TRBJ2-1

CDR3 protein: CASSSPGLATDTQYF
V gene: TRBV7-2
J gene: TRBJ2-3

CDR3 protein: CASSLGQGFIAGELFF
V gene: TRBV7-7
J gene: TRBJ2-2

CDR3 protein: CASSSSLYRGITPYEQYF
V gene: TRBV5-6
J gene: TRBJ2-7

CDR3 protein: CANWTGARKDGNQPQHF
V gene: TRBV6-5
J gene: TRBJ1-5

CDR3 protein: CASSTGTSGGFSYNEQFF
V gene: TRBV5-1
J gene: TRBJ2-1

CDR3 protein: CASSVRTSGYNEQFF
V gene: TRBV9
J gene: TRBJ2-1

CDR3 protein: CASIITVGTDTQYF
V gene: TRBV2
J gene: TRBJ2-3

CDR3 protein: CASSPGWNRVLDNEQFF
V gene: TRBV5-1
J gene: TRBJ2-1

CDR3 protein: CAISKDRVAEAFF
V gene: TRBV10-3
J gene: TRBJ1-1

CDR3 protein: CASTLAPDGNYGYTF
V gene: TRBV5-1
J gene: TRBJ1-2

CDR3 protein: CSALISGQGEQFF
V gene: TRBV20-1
J gene: TRBJ2-1